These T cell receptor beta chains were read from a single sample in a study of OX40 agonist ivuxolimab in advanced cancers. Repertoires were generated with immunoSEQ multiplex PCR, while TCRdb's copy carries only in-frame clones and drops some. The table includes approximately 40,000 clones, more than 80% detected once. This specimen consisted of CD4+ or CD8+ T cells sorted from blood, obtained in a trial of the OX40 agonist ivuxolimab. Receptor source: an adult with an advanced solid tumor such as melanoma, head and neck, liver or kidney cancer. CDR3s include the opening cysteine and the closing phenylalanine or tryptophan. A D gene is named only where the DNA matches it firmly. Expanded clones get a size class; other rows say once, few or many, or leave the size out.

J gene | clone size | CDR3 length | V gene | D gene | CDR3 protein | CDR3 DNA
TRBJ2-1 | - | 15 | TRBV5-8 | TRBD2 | CASSPGGIKDNEQFF | TGTGCCAGCAGCCCCGGGGGGATAAAAGACAATGAGCAGTTCTTC
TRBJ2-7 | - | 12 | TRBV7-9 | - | CASSPTTYEQYF | TGTGCCAGCAGCCCTACGACCTACGAGCAGTACTTC
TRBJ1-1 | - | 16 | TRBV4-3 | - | CASSQGGYRPDTEAFF | TGCGCCAGCAGCCAAGGAGGGTACCGCCCTGACACTGAAGCTTTCTTT
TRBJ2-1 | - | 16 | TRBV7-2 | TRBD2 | CASCTVGGSGYNEQFF | TGTGCCAGCTGCACGGTGGGGGGGAGCGGGTACAATGAGCAGTTCTTC
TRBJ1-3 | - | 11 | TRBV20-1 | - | CSATYGNTIYF | TGCAGTGCAACCTATGGAAACACCATATATTTT
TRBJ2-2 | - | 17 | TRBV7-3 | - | CASSLDQAGPNTGELFF | TGTGCCAGCAGCTTAGATCAGGCCGGACCGAACACCGGGGAGCTGTTTTTT
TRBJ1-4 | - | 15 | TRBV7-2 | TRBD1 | CASSPRQGQNEKLFF | TGTGCCAGCAGCCCGCGACAGGGCCAAAATGAAAAACTGTTTTTT
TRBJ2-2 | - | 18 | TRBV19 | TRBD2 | CATSPRLAGPANTGELFF | TGTGCCACCTCCCCTAGACTAGCGGGCCCCGCGAACACCGGGGAGCTGTTTTTT
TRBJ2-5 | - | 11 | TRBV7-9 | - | CASSLEGTQYF | TGTGCCAGCAGCTTAGAAGGGACCCAGTACTTC
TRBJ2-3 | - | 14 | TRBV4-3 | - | CASSQTGYTDTQYF | TGCGCCAGCAGCCAAACAGGTTACACAGATACGCAGTATTTT
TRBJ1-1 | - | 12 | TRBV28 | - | CASSTTGYEAFF | TGTGCCAGCAGTACGACCGGTTACGAGGCTTTCTTT
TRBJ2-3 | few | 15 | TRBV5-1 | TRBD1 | CASSVTGERTDTQYF | TGCGCCAGCAGCGTAACAGGGGAGCGAACAGATACGCAGTATTTT
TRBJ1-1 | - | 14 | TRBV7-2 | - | CASTAGRKNTEAFF | TGTGCCAGCACCGCTGGGAGGAAGAACACTGAAGCTTTCTTT
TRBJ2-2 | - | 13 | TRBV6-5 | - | CASRWGNTGELFF | TGTGCCAGCAGGTGGGGGAACACCGGGGAGCTGTTTTTT
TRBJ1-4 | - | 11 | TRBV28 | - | CASSPGFELFF | TGTGCCAGCAGTCCGGGGTTTGAGCTGTTTTTT
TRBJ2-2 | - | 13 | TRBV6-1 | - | CASSVLQLGELFF | TGTGCCAGCAGTGTTTTACAGTTGGGGGAGCTGTTTTTT
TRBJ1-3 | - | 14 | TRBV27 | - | CASSLSASGNTIYF | TGTGCCAGCAGTTTATCGGCCTCTGGAAACACCATATATTTT
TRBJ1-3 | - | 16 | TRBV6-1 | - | CASSAISGGIGNTIYF | TGTGCCAGCAGTGCCATCTCGGGGGGCATAGGAAACACCATATATTTT
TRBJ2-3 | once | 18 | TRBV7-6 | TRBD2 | CASSLRTSGGHSTDTQYF | TGTGCCAGCAGCCTCAGGACTAGCGGGGGGCATTCCACAGATACGCAGTATTTT
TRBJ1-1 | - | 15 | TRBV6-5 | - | CASRTPGTLNTEAFF | TGTGCCAGCAGAACCCCCGGGACACTGAACACTGAAGCTTTCTTT
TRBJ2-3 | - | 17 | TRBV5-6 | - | CASSLWGGTGNTDTQYF | TGTGCCAGCAGCTTGTGGGGGGGCACAGGAAACACAGATACGCAGTATTTT
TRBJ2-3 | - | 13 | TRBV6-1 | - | CARGGGGTDTQYF | TGTGCCAGAGGGGGAGGTGGTACAGATACGCAGTATTTT
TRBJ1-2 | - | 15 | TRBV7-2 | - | CASSGRMADFYGYTF | TGTGCCAGCAGCGGAAGGATGGCAGACTTCTATGGCTACACCTTC
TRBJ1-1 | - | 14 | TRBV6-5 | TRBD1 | CASSRRGQEAEAFF | TGTGCCAGCAGTCGCAGGGGGCAGGAGGCTGAAGCTTTCTTT
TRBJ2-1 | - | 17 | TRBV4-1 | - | CASSQAQSGTLPYEQFF | TGCGCCAGCAGCCAAGCCCAATCGGGGACCCTACCGTATGAGCAGTTCTTC
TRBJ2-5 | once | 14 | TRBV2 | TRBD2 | CASSASGGRETQYF | TGTGCCAGCAGTGCTAGCGGGGGGCGAGAGACCCAGTACTTC
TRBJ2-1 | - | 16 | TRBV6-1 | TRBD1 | CASSGRDRDTYNEQFF | TGTGCCAGCAGTGGCCGGGACAGAGACACCTACAATGAGCAGTTCTTC
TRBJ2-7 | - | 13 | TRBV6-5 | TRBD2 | CATTSGRSYEQYF | TGTGCCACCACTAGCGGGAGGTCCTACGAGCAGTACTTC
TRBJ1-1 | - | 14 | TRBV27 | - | CATTLRGGNTEAFF | TGTGCCACCACACTTCGGGGGGGGAACACTGAAGCTTTCTTT
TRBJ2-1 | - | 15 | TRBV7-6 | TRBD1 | CASSRGQAEYNEQFF | TGTGCCAGCAGCCGGGGACAGGCCGAATACAATGAGCAGTTCTTC
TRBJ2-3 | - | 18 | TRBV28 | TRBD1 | CASSSGQGGVSITDTQYF | TGTGCCAGCAGTTCTGGACAGGGGGGAGTGTCCATCACAGATACGCAGTATTTT
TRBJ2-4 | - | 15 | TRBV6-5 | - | CASSSGDARGGIQYF | TGTGCCAGCAGTTCCGGGGATGCAAGAGGCGGCATTCAGTACTTC
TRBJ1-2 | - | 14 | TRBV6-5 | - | CASSVRGRNYGYTF | TGTGCCAGCAGTGTCAGGGGACGTAACTATGGCTACACCTTC
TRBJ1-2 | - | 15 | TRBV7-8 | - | CASSLEYSSNYGYTF | TGTGCCAGCAGCTTAGAGTACAGTTCTAACTATGGCTACACCTTC
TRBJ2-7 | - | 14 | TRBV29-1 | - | CSASLTGGDYEQYF | TGCAGCGCTTCCTTAACAGGGGGGGACTACGAGCAGTACTTC
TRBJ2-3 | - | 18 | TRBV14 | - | CASSQAFGPTMGADTQYF | TGTGCCAGCAGCCAAGCTTTCGGACCGACTATGGGGGCAGATACGCAGTATTTT
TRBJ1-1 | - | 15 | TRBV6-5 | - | CASSYRLGMNTEAFF | TGTGCCAGCAGTTACCGCCTGGGGATGAACACTGAAGCTTTCTTT
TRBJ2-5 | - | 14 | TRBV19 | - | CASSSRGLQETQYF | TGTGCCAGTAGTAGTAGAGGGCTCCAAGAGACCCAGTACTTC